This T cell receptor beta chain was documented in a study of response to subunit inactivated influenza vaccine (dated by TCRdb to between 2017 and 2018). For context, the study as a whole: The study used deep quantitative T cell receptor repertoire profiling to track responses to a trivalent subunit inactivated influenza vaccine. Here is what the overall study found, with its caveats: The authors proposed that each seasonal influenza vaccination may bring in only a limited number of new T cells.

V is cut by 3 bases and J by 2 bases, and the space between the germline ends is 8 bases. The CDR3 runs 13 residues from the cysteine to the phenylalanine. Just CDR3 DNA is preserved here, 39 bases in frame from base 1. CDR1 is given as LGHDT and CDR2 as YNNKEL, both from the germline V gene (reference sequence). Library generation was performed with RT-PCR. Sequencing relied on an Illumina HiSeq 2500. TCRdb reprocessing: public reads trimmed at Q25 with fastp, clones called with MiXCR, in-frame beta chains kept. Merged by CDR3 protein, the rows form single entries marked with the most common genes and DNA. This sample is represented by over 650,000 distinct CDR3 sequences; less than 20% of them were singletons. 9.5% to 13% of the sample belongs to the ten largest clones. Worth noting for this clonotype: What this receptor recognizes is not known. No base quality information exists; no much larger clone differs at one position.

Rearrangement joined TRBV3-1 to TRBJ2-7; the D segment cannot be called with confidence. Sample: PBMCs from blood, taken roughly 5 days after vaccination. The clonotype was recovered from a man in his fifties or sixties who received an inactivated influenza vaccine. Donor details come from another sample of the same person, matched by shared clones. CDR3 protein: CASSHGSAYEQYF. The bases read TGTGCCAGCAGCCATGGCAGCGCCTACGAGCAGTACTTC.